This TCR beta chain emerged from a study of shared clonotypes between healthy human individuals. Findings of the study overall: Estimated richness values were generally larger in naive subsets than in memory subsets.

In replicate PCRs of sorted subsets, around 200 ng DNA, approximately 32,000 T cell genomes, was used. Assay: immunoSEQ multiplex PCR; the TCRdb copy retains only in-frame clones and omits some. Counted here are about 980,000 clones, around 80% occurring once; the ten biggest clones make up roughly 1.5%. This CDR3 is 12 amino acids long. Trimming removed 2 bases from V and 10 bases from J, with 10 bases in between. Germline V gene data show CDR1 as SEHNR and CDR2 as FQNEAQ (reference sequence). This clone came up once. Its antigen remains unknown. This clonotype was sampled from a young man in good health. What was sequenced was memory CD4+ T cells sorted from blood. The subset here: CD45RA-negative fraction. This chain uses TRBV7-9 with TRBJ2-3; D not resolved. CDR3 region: CASSLLDPPQYF. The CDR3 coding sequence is TGTGCCAGCAGCTTATTGGATCCTCCGCAGTATTTT. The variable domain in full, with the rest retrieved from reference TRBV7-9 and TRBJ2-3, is DTGVSQNPRHKITKRGQNVTFRCDPISEHNRLYWYRQTLGQGPEFLTYFQNEAQLEKSRLLSDRFSAERPKGSFSTLEIQRTEQGDSAMYLCASSLLDPPQYFGPGTRLTVL.